What follows are 10 T cell receptor beta chains derived from one specimen sequenced in a study of T cell responses to AZD1222 COVID-19 vaccine (dated by TCRdb to 2020 to 2022). Libraries were made using the immunoSEQ multiplex PCR assay. In TCRdb, the immuneACCESS table is reduced to in-frame sequences with V and J assigned. These tables do not hold every clone; where another copy was compared, an unresolved V gene accounts for under half, and the others remain unexplained. The sample table shows under 150,000 clones, and around nine tenths are seen once. In total, the top ten clones hold 2.5% to 3% of the sample. The time point label on this specimen signifies: baseline before first vaccination. The sample was peripheral blood, taken on day 0 of AZD1222 vaccination. The receptors shown here come from an adult in good health.

A single count supports this clone. This chain connects TRBV5-8 to TRBJ2-2; unclear D gene. V lost 1 base and J 4 bases, leaving 14 bases between the germline ends. This CDR3 spans 16 amino acids. Germline CDR1 is SGHTS and CDR2 is YDEGEE. The DNA for the CDR3 is TGTGCCAGCAGCTTGAAGGGTCAGAGCCTCACCGGGGAGCTGTTTTTT. Amino acid sequence: CASSLKGQSLTGELFF.

The chain combines TRBV5-4 with TRBJ1-2; D may be TRBD1 (5 bases). This CDR3 has 17 amino acids. Trimming took off 6 bases at V and 5 bases at J, with 26 bases between the two ends. CDR1 and CDR2 (germline): SGHNT, YYREEE (reference sequence). CDR3 amino acids: CASKLQQGEKFRYGYTF. Written as DNA, the CDR3 is TGTGCCAGCAAACTACAGCAGGGAGAAAAGTTCCGGTATGGCTACACCTTC. Full variable domain (rest looked up from reference TRBV5-4 and TRBJ1-2): ETGVTQSPTHLIKTRGQQVTLRCSSQSGHNTVSWYQQALGQGPQFIFQYYREEENGRGNFPPRFSGLQFPNYSSELNVNALELDDSALYLCASKLQQGEKFRYGYTFGSGTRLTVV.

The chain uses TRBV18 and TRBJ1-5, with 12 bases lining up with TRBD1. The CDR3 totals 16 residues. Unmatched junction bases numbered 5, after V lost 2 bases and J lost 6 bases. Germline V gene lookup returns CDR1 KGHSH and CDR2 LQKENI. The CDR3: CASSPGTGGVGQPQHF. The CDR3 coding sequence is TGTGCCAGCTCACCAGGGACAGGGGGCGTAGGTCAGCCCCAGCATTTT. The full variable domain, with the rest looked up from reference TRBV18 and TRBJ1-5, is NAGVMQNPRHLVRRRGQEARLRCSPMKGHSHVYWYRQLPEEGLKFMVYLQKENIIDESGMPKERFSAEFPKEGPSILRIQQVVRGDSAAYFCASSPGTGGVGQPQHFGDGTRLSIL.

V and J are TRBV14 and TRBJ2-1; possible D gene TRBD2, 5 bases. Germline-derived CDR1 and CDR2 are SGHDN and FVKESK. This CDR3 contains 13 residues. Trimming cost V 3 bases and J 8 bases, with 11 bases left between them. The CDR3 nucleotides are TGTGCCAGCAGCCAGGGCCGGGGAGATGAGCAGTTCTTC. Protein: CASSQGRGDEQFF.

The rearrangement joins TRBV7-9 to TRBJ1-3; 8 bases agree with TRBD1. The CDR3 length is 17 residues. CDR1 is SEHNR and CDR2 is FQNEAQ in the germline V gene (reference sequence). Germline trimming cut 10 bases from V and 0 bases from J; bases unmatched to any gene: 14. CDR3 nucleotide sequence: TGTGCCACACTAATACAGGGGGTCGATTACTCTGGAAACACCATATATTTT. Translated, it gives CATLIQGVDYSGNTIYF. Together with reference TRBV7-9 and TRBJ1-3, the CDR3 gives the full variable domain: DTGVSQNPRHKITKRGQNVTFRCDPISEHNRLYWYRQTLGQGPEFLTYFQNEAQLEKSRLLSDRFSAERPKGSFSTLEIQRTEQGDSAMYLCATLIQGVDYSGNTIYFGEGSWLTVV.

This chain uses TRBV6-6 with TRBJ1-1; TRBD1 might be the D (5 bases). The CDR3 is made up of 16 amino acids. Germline-derived CDR1 and CDR2 are MNHNY and SVGAGI (reference sequence). V lost 6 bases to trimming and J lost 0 bases, with 17 bases between them. The CDR3 nucleotides read TGTGCCAGCAGGCGTTCCGGGACTGGTATGAACACTGAAGCTTTCTTT. This gives the protein CASRRSGTGMNTEAFF.

This clone occurred once. The rearrangement links TRBV6-1 to TRBJ1-1, with unresolved D. Germline V lookup: CDR1 MNHNS, CDR2 SASEGT. This CDR3 region has 12 residues. V was pared by 3 bases and J by 6 bases, with 8 bases between. For the CDR3, the DNA is TGTGCCAGCAGTGACGGAAACTCTGAAGCTTTCTTT. It specifies CASSDGNSEAFF.

The CDR3 reads CASSPIAGVGTDTQYF. The CDR3 region has the DNA TGTGCCAGCAGCCCCATAGCGGGAGTGGGCACAGATACGCAGTATTTT. The chain is built from TRBV7-2 and TRBJ2-3, with TRBD2 matching over 9 bases. V was clipped by 5 bases and J by 1 base; unmatched bases: 7. The germline gives CDR1 SGHTA, CDR2 FQGNSA. CDR3 length equals 16 residues.

The chain recombines TRBV7-9 with TRBJ1-1; D not certain. The V and J ends lost 2 bases and 7 bases respectively, with 8 bases between them. Looked up from germline, CDR1 is SEHNR and CDR2 is FQNEAQ (reference sequence). This CDR3 has 12 amino acids. CDR3 protein: CASSLMTDEAFF. The CDR3 region has the DNA TGTGCCAGCAGCTTAATGACTGATGAAGCTTTCTTT. Full variable domain (missing parts from reference TRBV7-9 and TRBJ1-1): DTGVSQNPRHKITKRGQNVTFRCDPISEHNRLYWYRQTLGQGPEFLTYFQNEAQLEKSRLLSDRFSAERPKGSFSTLEIQRTEQGDSAMYLCASSLMTDEAFFGQGTRLTVV.

The J gene is TRBJ2-7, the V gene TRBV20-1, with a possible D match to TRBD2 (6 bases). The CDR3 runs to 14 residues. Germline V gene lookup returns CDR1 DFQATT and CDR2 SNEGSKA (reference sequence). Deletions cut 3 bases from V and 4 bases from J, with 16 bases between. CDR3 bases: TGCAGTGCTAGTAAAGTAGCGGCCGGGTACGAGCAGTACTTC. Translation: CSASKVAAGYEQYF.